Included here is one TCR beta chain sequence, with context. Its antigen remains unknown. TCRdb's table, derived via immunoSEQ multiplex PCR, lists solely in-frame clones and lacks some. The sample holds tens of thousands of clones, 70% to 90% seen once. Trimming left V 11 bases short and J 5 bases short, with 18 bases between. The germline V gene encodes CDR1 MNHEY and CDR2 SMNVEV (reference sequence). The CDR3 sequence is 13 residues long. Baseline was the first blood sampling point, followed by cycle 4 day 1 and cycle 7 day 1. The sample belongs to a study of OX40 agonist ivuxolimab in advanced cancers. Study-level points and caveats: CD4+ T cells averaged fewer expanded clones than CD8+ T cells.

The rearrangement uses TRBV27 and TRBJ1-2; a possible D gene is TRBD1 (5 bases). The source material was CD4+ or CD8+ T cells sorted from blood, sampled in a trial of the OX40 agonist ivuxolimab. The receptor was isolated from an adult with an advanced solid tumor such as melanoma, head and neck, liver or kidney cancer. CDR3 residues: CASRGDLVYGYTF. CDR3 nucleotides: TGTGCCTCCCGGGGGGACCTTGTATATGGCTACACCTTC.